This T cell receptor (beta chain) was captured in a study of blood T cell repertoires in COVID-19. Across the whole study: Acute and convalescent COVID-19 samples came from the United States, Italy and Spain. In each case, the material was cDNA or gDNA derived from T cells, B-cell-depleted T cells, or PBMCs.

Seattle cases were enrolled at active infection and followed longitudinally. Original methodology: Amplification from reference gene primers served as the basis for estimated nucleated cell counts. Only in-frame clones appear in the TCRdb table, and some are missing; sequencing was by immunoSEQ multiplex PCR. V and J calls and clone size follow that table, whereas D and trimming were derived from the DNA. Of 250,000 to 400,000 clones in the sample, roughly 88% were seen once. Per germline, CDR1 KGHDR and CDR2 SFDVKD. This CDR3 contains 17 residues. V was clipped by 3 bases and J by 0 bases, with 15 bases between them.

The sequence was collected from a woman in her 30s with COVID-19, enrolled during active disease. Sequenced input: peripheral blood. The chain carries TRBV24-1 and TRBJ2-3; a possible D gene is TRBD1 (5 bases). CDR3 sequence: CATSDTAVKGSTDTQYF. CDR3 bases: TGTGCCACCAGTGATACCGCCGTGAAGGGGAGCACAGATACGCAGTATTTT.